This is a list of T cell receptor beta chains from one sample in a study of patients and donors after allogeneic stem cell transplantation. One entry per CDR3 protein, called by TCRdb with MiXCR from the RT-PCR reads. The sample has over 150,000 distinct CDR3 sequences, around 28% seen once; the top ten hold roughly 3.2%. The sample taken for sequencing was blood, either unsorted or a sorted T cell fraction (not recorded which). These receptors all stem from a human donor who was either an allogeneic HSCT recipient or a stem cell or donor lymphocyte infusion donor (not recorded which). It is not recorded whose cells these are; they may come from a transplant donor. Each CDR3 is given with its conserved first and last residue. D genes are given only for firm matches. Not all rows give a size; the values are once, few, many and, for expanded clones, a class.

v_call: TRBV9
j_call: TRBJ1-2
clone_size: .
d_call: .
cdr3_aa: CASSVVSEYGYTF
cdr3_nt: TGTGCCAGCAGCGTAGTTTCGGAGTATGGCTACACCTTC

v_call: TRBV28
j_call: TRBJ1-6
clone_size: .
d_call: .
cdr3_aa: CASSLSVGADYNSPLHF
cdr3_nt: TGTGCCAGCAGTTTATCGGTGGGGGCGGATTATAATTCACCCCTCCACTTT

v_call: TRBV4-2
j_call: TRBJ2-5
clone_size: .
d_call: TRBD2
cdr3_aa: CASSQGRLLADQETQYF
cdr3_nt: TGTGCCAGCAGCCAAGGTCGACTACTAGCGGATCAAGAGACCCAGTACTTC

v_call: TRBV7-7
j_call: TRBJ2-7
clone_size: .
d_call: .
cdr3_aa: CASSYIHEQYF
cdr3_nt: TGTGCTAGCAGCTATATCCACGAGCAGTACTTC

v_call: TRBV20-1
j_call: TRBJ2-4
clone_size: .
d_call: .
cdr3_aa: CSARDVLAKNIQYF
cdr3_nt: TGCAGTGCTAGAGATGTTCTAGCCAAAAACATTCAGTACTTC

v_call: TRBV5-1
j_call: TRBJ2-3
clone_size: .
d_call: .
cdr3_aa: CASSLKGPWADTQYF
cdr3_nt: TGCGCCAGCAGCTTGAAAGGGCCCTGGGCAGATACGCAGTATTTT

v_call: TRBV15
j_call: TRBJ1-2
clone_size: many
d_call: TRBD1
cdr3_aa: CATFVTGGERYTF
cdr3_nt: TGTGCCACCTTCGTAACAGGGGGCGAACGCTACACCTTC

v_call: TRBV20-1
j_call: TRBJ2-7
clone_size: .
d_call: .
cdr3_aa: CSLLGGTYEQYF
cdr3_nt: TGCAGTCTGTTAGGGGGTACCTACGAGCAGTACTTC

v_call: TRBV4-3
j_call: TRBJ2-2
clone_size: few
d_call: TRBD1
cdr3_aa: CASSLGQGFNTGELFF
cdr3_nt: TGCGCCAGCAGCCTCGGACAGGGCTTTAACACCGGGGAGCTGTTTTTT

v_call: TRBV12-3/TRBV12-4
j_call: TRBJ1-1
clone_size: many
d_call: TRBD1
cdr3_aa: CASSPTGVGTEAFF
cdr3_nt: TGTGCCAGCAGTCCGACAGGGGTGGGAACTGAAGCTTTCTTT

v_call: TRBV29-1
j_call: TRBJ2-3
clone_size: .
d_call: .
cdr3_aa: CSAGDYTDTQYF
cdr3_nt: TGCAGCGCAGGGGACTACACAGATACGCAGTATTTT

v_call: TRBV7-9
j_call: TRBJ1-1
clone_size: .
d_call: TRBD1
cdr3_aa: CASSLGGQGASAFF
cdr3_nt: TGTGCCAGCAGCTTAGGGGGACAGGGGGCGTCGGCTTTCTTT

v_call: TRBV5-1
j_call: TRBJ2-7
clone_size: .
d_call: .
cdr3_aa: CASSLADSFGYEQYF
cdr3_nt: TGCGCCAGCAGCTTGGCAGACTCTTTTGGCTACGAGCAGTACTTC

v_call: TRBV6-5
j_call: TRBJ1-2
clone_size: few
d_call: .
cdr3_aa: CASSPWDRPYGYTF
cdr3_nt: TGTGCCAGCAGTCCTTGGGACCGCCCATATGGCTACACCTTC

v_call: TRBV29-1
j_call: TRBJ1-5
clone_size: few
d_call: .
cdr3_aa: CSVEVGDPSNQPQHF
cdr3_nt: TGCAGCGTTGAAGTGGGGGACCCTAGCAATCAGCCCCAGCATTTT

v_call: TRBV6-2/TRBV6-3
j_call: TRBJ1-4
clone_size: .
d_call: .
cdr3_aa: CASRLLDGEKLFF
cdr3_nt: TGTGCCAGCCGTCTTTTGGACGGTGAAAAACTGTTTTTT

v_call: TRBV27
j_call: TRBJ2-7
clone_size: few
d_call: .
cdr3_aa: CASSLQSGAPYEQYF
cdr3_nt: TGTGCCAGCAGTTTACAGTCGGGAGCCCCCTACGAGCAGTACTTC

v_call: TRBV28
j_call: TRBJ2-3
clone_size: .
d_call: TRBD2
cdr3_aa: CASSTRAGDQDTQYF
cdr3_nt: TGTGCCAGCAGCACCCGAGCGGGAGATCAAGATACGCAGTATTTT

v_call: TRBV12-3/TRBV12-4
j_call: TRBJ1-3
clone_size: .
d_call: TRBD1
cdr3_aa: CASSEQGGSGNTIYF
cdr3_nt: TGTGCCAGCAGTGAACAGGGGGGCTCTGGAAACACCATATATTTT

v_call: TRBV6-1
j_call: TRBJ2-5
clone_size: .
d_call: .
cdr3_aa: CASSEILDVQTQYF
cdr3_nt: TGTGCCAGCAGTGAAATTTTGGACGTTCAGACCCAGTACTTC

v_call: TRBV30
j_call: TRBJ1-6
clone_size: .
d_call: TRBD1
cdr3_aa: CAWSVLGTGASPLHF
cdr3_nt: TGTGCCTGGAGTGTACTTGGGACAGGGGCTTCACCCCTCCACTTT

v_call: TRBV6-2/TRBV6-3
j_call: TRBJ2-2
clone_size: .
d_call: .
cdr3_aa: CASKWPVVELFF
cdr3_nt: TGTGCCAGCAAATGGCCAGTTGTGGAGCTGTTTTTT

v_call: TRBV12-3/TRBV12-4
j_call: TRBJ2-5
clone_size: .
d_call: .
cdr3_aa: CASSFNPQETQYF
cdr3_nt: TGTGCCAGCAGTTTTAACCCCCAAGAGACCCAGTACTTC

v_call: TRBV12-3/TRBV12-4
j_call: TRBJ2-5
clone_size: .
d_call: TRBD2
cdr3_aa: CASGRLAGETQYF
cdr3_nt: TGTGCCAGCGGACGACTAGCCGGGGAGACCCAGTACTTC

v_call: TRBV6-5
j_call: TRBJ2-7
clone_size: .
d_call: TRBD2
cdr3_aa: CASSLNSGSPYEQYF
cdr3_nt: TGTGCCAGCAGCCTAAATAGCGGGAGCCCCTACGAGCAGTACTTC

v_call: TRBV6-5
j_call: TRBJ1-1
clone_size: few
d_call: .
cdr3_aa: CASSYESGGWRGAFF
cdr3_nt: TGTGCCAGCAGTTACGAATCGGGGGGATGGAGGGGAGCTTTCTTT

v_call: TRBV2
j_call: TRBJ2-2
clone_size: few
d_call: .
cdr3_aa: CASSLTWDTGELFF
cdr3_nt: TGTGCCAGCAGTTTGACCTGGGACACCGGGGAGCTGTTTTTT

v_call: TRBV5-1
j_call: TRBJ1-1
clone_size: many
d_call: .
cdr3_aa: CASSVLGAEAFF
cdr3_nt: TGCGCCAGCAGCGTTTTAGGGGCTGAAGCTTTCTTT

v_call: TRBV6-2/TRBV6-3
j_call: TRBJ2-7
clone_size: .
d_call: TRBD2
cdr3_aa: CASSQPGLAGGGSF
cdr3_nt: TGTGCCAGCAGTCAGCCGGGACTAGCGGGAGGAGGAAGCTTC

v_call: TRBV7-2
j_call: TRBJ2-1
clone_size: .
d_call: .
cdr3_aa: CASIPLGGLPNEQFF
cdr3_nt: TGTGCCAGCATCCCTCTAGGGGGACTTCCCAATGAGCAGTTCTTC

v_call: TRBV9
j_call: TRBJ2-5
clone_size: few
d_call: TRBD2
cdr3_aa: CASSVGGTKETQYF
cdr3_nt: TGTGCCAGCAGCGTAGGCGGGACTAAAGAGACCCAGTACTTC

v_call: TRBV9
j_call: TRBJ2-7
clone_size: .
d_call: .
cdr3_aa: CASSVDSGVWYEQYF
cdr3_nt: TGTGCCAGCAGCGTAGATTCGGGAGTGTGGTACGAGCAGTACTTC

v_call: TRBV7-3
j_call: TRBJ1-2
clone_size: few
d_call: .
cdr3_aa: CASSPGQTSNYGYTF
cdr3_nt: TGTGCCAGCAGCCCCGGACAGACCTCTAACTATGGCTACACCTTC